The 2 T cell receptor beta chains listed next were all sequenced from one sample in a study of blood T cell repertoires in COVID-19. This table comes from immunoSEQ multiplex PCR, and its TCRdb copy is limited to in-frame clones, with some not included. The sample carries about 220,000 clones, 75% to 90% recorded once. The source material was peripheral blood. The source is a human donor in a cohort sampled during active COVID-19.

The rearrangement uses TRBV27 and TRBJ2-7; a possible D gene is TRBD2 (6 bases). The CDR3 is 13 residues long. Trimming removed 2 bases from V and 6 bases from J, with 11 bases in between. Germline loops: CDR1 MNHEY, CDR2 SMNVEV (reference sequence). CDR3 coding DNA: TGTGCCAGCAGTTTAAAAAAGGGAGGCGAGCAGTACTTC. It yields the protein CASSLKKGGEQYF.

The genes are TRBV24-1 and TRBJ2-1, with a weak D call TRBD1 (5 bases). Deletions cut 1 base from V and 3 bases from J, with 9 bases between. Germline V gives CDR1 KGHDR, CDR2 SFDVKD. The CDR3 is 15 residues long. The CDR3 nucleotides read TGTGCCACCAGTGATTTCCCCGGACACTACAATGAGCAGTTCTTC. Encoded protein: CATSDFPGHYNEQFF.